The clone carrying this T cell receptor (beta chain) came up a few times. Its specificity is not known. The ends lost 7 bases at V and 1 base at J; junction bases unmatched: 6. Germline assignment: CDR1 LNHDA and CDR2 SQIVND (reference sequence). This CDR3 is built from 17 residues. These data belong to a study of T cells in Graves' hyperthyroidism and ophthalmopathy. Amplification of TCR beta CDR3 regions used RNA as the template. The HTBI set primed first-round TCR CDR3 RT-PCR. Each CDR3 protein is one row after TCRdb ran MiXCR on the multiplex PCR reads. The sample has approximately 220,000 distinct CDR3 sequences; about 16% are singletons. Overall study findings and caveats: The majority of expanded thyroid clonotypes above 0.001 also appeared in blood.

This receptor was taken from a man between 40 and 49 years old with Graves' hyperthyroidism. The source material was blood. This sequence joins TRBV19 and TRBJ2-6, with 11 bases matching TRBD1. CDR3 amino acids: CASTEGQGASGANVLTF. The CDR3 nucleotides are TGTGCCAGTACCGAAGGACAGGGGGCTTCTGGGGCCAACGTCCTGACTTTC.